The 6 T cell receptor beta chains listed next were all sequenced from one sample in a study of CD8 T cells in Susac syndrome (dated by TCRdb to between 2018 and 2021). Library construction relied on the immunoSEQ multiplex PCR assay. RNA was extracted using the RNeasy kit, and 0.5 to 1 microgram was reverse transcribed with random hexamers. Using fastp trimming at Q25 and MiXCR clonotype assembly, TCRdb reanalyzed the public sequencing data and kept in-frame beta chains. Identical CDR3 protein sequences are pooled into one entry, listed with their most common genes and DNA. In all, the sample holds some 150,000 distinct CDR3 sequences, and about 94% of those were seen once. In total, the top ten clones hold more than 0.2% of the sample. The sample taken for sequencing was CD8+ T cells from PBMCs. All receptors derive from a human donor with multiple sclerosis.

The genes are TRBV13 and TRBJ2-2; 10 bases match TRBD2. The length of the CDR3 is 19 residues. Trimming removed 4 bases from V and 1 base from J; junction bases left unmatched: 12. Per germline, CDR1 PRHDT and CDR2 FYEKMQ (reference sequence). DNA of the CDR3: TGTGCCAGCAGCTCCGTGCCCGGGAGCGGGGGGGAGAACACCGGGGAGCTGTTTTTT. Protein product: CASSSVPGSGGENTGELFF.

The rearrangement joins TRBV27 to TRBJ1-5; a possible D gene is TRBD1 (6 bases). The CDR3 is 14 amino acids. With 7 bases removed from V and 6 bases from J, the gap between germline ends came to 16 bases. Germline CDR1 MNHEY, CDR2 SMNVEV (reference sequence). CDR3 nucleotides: TGTGCCAGCAATGTGGCAGGGGCAGGTCAGCCCCAGCATTTT. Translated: CASNVAGAGQPQHF.

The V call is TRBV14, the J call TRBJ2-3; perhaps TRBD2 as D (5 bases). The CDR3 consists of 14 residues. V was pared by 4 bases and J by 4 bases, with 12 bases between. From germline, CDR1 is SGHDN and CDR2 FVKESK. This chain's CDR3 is CASSPLLGADTQYF. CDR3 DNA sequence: TGTGCCAGCAGCCCCCTACTCGGGGCAGATACGCAGTATTTT.

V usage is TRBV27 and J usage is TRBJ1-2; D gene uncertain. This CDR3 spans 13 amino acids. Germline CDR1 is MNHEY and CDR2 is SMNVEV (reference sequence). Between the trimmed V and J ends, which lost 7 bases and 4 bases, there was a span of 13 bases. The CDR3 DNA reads TGTGCCAGCAAAATGGCGGGCAGCTATGGCTACACCTTC. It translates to CASKMAGSYGYTF.

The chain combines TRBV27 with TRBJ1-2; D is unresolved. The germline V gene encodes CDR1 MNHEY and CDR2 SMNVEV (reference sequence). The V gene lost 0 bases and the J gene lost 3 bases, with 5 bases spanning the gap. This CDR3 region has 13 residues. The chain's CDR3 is CASSLSGDYGYTF. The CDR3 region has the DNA TGTGCCAGCAGTTTATCGGGAGACTATGGCTACACCTTC.

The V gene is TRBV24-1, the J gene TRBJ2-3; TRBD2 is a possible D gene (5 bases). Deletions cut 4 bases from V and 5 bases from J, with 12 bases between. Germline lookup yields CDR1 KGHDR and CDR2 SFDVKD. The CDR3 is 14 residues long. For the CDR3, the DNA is TGTGCCACCAGTGACCCGGAGGCCCGAGATACGCAGTATTTT. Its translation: CATSDPEARDTQYF.